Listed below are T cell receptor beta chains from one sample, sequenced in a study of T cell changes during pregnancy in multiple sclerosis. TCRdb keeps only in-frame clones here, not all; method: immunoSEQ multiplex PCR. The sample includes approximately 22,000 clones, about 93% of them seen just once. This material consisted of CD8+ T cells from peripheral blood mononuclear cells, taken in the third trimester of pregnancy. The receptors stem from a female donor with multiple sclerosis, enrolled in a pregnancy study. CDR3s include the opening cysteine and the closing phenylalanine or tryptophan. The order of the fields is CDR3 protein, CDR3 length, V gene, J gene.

CDR3aa: CASSKTRYQPQHF; len: 13; v_gene: TRBV7-2; j_gene: TRBJ1-5
CDR3aa: CASSQRQGSSYEQYF; len: 15; v_gene: TRBV5-1; j_gene: TRBJ2-7
CDR3aa: CASSSTSVDEQFF; len: 13; v_gene: TRBV7-3; j_gene: TRBJ2-1
CDR3aa: CASSSEAGAGYEQYF; len: 15; v_gene: TRBV11-3; j_gene: TRBJ2-7
CDR3aa: CASETTVSSYEQYF; len: 14; v_gene: TRBV6-1; j_gene: TRBJ2-7
CDR3aa: CASSPGLAGDTDTQYF; len: 16; v_gene: TRBV5-4; j_gene: TRBJ2-3
CDR3aa: CASSVRVNDYGYTF; len: 14; v_gene: TRBV6-1; j_gene: TRBJ1-2
CDR3aa: CASSSGNEQYF; len: 11; v_gene: TRBV7-6; j_gene: TRBJ2-7
CDR3aa: CASSQGQQETQYF; len: 13; v_gene: TRBV4-1; j_gene: TRBJ2-5
CDR3aa: CASTSAGTDTQYF; len: 13; v_gene: TRBV7-3; j_gene: TRBJ2-3
CDR3aa: CASSHSMGLAGDSTDTQYF; len: 19; v_gene: TRBV4-3; j_gene: TRBJ2-3
CDR3aa: CASYVMGGSPHNEQFF; len: 16; v_gene: TRBV7-9; j_gene: TRBJ2-1
CDR3aa: CASSLLPADEQFF; len: 13; v_gene: TRBV5-1; j_gene: TRBJ2-1
CDR3aa: CASSFRGYNEQFF; len: 13; v_gene: TRBV6-6; j_gene: TRBJ2-1
CDR3aa: CASSLDPPPSGIYNEQFF; len: 18; v_gene: TRBV11-2; j_gene: TRBJ2-1
CDR3aa: CASSQFRDRETEQYF; len: 15; v_gene: TRBV7-6; j_gene: TRBJ2-7
CDR3aa: CASSFGGRAADTQYF; len: 15; v_gene: TRBV27; j_gene: TRBJ2-3
CDR3aa: CASSLGADTQYF; len: 12; v_gene: TRBV13; j_gene: TRBJ2-3
CDR3aa: CASSSQPTGGVGWDTDTQYF; len: 20; v_gene: TRBV13; j_gene: TRBJ2-3
CDR3aa: CASSVGQGPYEQYF; len: 14; v_gene: TRBV7-9; j_gene: TRBJ2-7
CDR3aa: CASSSIGEGYEQYF; len: 14; v_gene: TRBV7-9; j_gene: TRBJ2-7
CDR3aa: CASSPRDRGRGRAETQYF; len: 18; v_gene: TRBV27; j_gene: TRBJ2-5
CDR3aa: CASSSPADNEQFF; len: 13; v_gene: TRBV7-9; j_gene: TRBJ2-1
CDR3aa: CASSDSRGAGGHAHEQYF; len: 18; v_gene: TRBV6-4; j_gene: TRBJ2-7
CDR3aa: CASSVGQFTEAFF; len: 13; v_gene: TRBV28; j_gene: TRBJ1-1
CDR3aa: CASTSGTYEQYF; len: 12; v_gene: TRBV27; j_gene: TRBJ2-7
CDR3aa: CASSRSEGLNEQYF; len: 14; v_gene: TRBV2; j_gene: TRBJ2-7
CDR3aa: CASSARGSGANVLTF; len: 15; v_gene: TRBV6-1; j_gene: TRBJ2-6
CDR3aa: CASSLGQGTLYEQYF; len: 15; v_gene: TRBV7-9; j_gene: TRBJ2-7
CDR3aa: CASSINGGSEQFF; len: 13; v_gene: TRBV19; j_gene: TRBJ2-1
CDR3aa: CAILLTETYEQYF; len: 13; v_gene: TRBV7-9; j_gene: TRBJ2-7
CDR3aa: CASSPPTGNTDTQYF; len: 15; v_gene: TRBV18; j_gene: TRBJ2-3
CDR3aa: CASSPIRYTARGYQPQHF; len: 18; v_gene: TRBV28; j_gene: TRBJ1-5
CDR3aa: CASSGGGPGQAHNQPQHF; len: 18; v_gene: TRBV7-8; j_gene: TRBJ1-5
CDR3aa: CASSDRISGQYF; len: 12; v_gene: TRBV2; j_gene: TRBJ2-7
CDR3aa: CASSHLVSGGTYEQYF; len: 16; v_gene: TRBV4-3; j_gene: TRBJ2-7
CDR3aa: CASSLTGGQPQHF; len: 13; v_gene: TRBV27; j_gene: TRBJ1-5
CDR3aa: CASSPGLPPDTQYF; len: 14; v_gene: TRBV27; j_gene: TRBJ2-3
CDR3aa: CASSWAQNEQFF; len: 12; v_gene: TRBV7-9; j_gene: TRBJ2-1
CDR3aa: CASSQDRGLRETQYF; len: 15; v_gene: TRBV4-3; j_gene: TRBJ2-5
CDR3aa: CASSSPGLAGGHTDTQYF; len: 18; v_gene: TRBV7-9; j_gene: TRBJ2-3
CDR3aa: CASTHSRGELFF; len: 12; v_gene: TRBV27; j_gene: TRBJ2-2
CDR3aa: CASSSERLQETQYF; len: 14; v_gene: TRBV9; j_gene: TRBJ2-5
CDR3aa: CASSLLATHEQYF; len: 13; v_gene: TRBV11-2; j_gene: -
CDR3aa: CASSPTGKETQYF; len: 13; v_gene: TRBV7-9; j_gene: TRBJ2-5
CDR3aa: CASSLVPGTSYNEQFF; len: 16; v_gene: TRBV5-1; j_gene: TRBJ2-1
CDR3aa: CASSYEDRIGNTEAFF; len: 16; v_gene: TRBV6-6; j_gene: TRBJ1-1
CDR3aa: CASSVTGGNQPQHF; len: 14; v_gene: TRBV27; j_gene: TRBJ1-5
CDR3aa: CATSRGGAGDGYTF; len: 14; v_gene: TRBV15; j_gene: TRBJ1-2
CDR3aa: CASSADRGVEAFF; len: 13; v_gene: TRBV25-1; j_gene: TRBJ1-1
CDR3aa: CASSIGQGNTIYF; len: 13; v_gene: TRBV5-1; j_gene: TRBJ1-3